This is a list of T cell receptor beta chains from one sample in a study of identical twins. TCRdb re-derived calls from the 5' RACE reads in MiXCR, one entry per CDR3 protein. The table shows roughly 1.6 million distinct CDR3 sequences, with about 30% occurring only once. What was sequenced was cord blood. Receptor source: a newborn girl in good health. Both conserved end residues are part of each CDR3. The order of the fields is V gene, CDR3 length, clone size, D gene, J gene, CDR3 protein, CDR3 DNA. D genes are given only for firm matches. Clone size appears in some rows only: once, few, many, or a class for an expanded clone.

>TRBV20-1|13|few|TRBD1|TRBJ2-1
CNPGQGVHNEQFF
TGCAACCCGGGACAGGGGGTACACAATGAGCAGTTCTTC
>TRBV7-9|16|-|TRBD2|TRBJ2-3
CASSATGTRRTDTQYF
TGTGCCAGCAGCGCAACCGGGACTAGAAGAACAGATACGCAGTATTTT
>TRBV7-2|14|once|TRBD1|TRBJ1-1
CASSSTGGLTEAFF
TGTGCCAGCAGCTCAACAGGGGGCTTGACTGAAGCTTTCTTT
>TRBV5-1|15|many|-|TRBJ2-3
CASIPSPSYTDTQYF
TGCGCCAGCATCCCAAGCCCGAGTTACACAGATACGCAGTATTTT
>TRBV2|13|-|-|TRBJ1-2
CASTNGPFYGYTF
TGTGCCAGCACCAATGGACCTTTCTATGGCTACACCTTC
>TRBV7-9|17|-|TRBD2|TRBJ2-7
CASSLPSSGRVDNEQYF
TGTGCCAGCAGCTTACCCTCTAGCGGGAGGGTCGACAATGAGCAGTACTTC
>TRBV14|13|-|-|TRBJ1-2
CASREGTEYGYTF
TGTGCCAGCCGCGAAGGGACGGAATATGGCTACACCTTC
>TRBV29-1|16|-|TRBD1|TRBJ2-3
CSVEDLGQGAWNTQYF
TGCAGCGTTGAAGATCTGGGCCAGGGGGCTTGGAATACGCAGTATTTT
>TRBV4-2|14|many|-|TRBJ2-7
CASSHYDWTYEQYF
TGTGCCAGCAGCCATTACGACTGGACCTACGAGCAGTACTTC
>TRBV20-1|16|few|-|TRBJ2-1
CSARDDKRVIYNEQFF
TGCAGTGCTAGAGATGATAAGCGGGTGATTTACAATGAGCAGTTCTTC
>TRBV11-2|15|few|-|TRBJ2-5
CASSLVTSSYNEQYF
TGTGCCAGCAGCTTGGTTACTAGTTCCTACAATGAGCAGTACTTC
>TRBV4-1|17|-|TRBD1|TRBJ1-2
CASSQDWGTGLSYGHTF
TGCGCCAGCAGCCAAGATTGGGGGACAGGACTATCCTATGGCCACACCTTC
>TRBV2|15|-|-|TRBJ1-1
CASSDRGRGAAEAFF
TGTGCCAGCAGTGACAGGGGACGGGGGGCAGCTGAAGCTTTCTTT
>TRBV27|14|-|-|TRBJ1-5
CASKAGYSNQPQHF
TGTGCCAGCAAGGCAGGCTATAGCAATCAGCCCCAGCATTTT
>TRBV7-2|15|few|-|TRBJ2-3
CASSRRGGFTDTQYF
TGTGCCAGCAGCAGAAGAGGGGGGTTCACAGATACGCAGTATTTT
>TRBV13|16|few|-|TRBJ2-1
CASRYPGRASYNEQFF
TGTGCCAGCCGTTACCCGGGACGGGCCTCCTACAATGAGCAGTTCTTC
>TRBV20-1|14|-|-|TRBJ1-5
CSARGKPPNQPQHF
TGCAGTGCTAGAGGGAAACCCCCGAATCAGCCCCAGCATTTT